The 14 T cell receptor beta chains reported below all come from one sample, sequenced in a study of blood T cell repertoires in COVID-19. Clones were read by immunoSEQ multiplex PCR, and TCRdb kept only the in-frame ones, dropping some. The repertoire holds around 200,000 clones, with approximately 85% as singletons. The sequenced material came from PBMCs or T cells enriched from blood (not recorded which). The receptors derive from a man aged 35 to 55 with acute COVID-19.

The chain is built from TRBV30 and TRBJ2-2; maybe TRBD2 (6 bases). Trimming cost V 4 bases and J 4 bases, with 22 bases left between them. Germline loops: CDR1 GTSNPN, CDR2 SVGIG (reference sequence). The CDR3 length is 17 residues. The CDR3 is CAWNPGHSARGTGELFF. Here the CDR3 DNA reads TGTGCCTGGAACCCAGGACATTCGGCGCGGGGCACCGGGGAGCTGTTTTTT.

V usage is TRBV7-3 and J usage is TRBJ2-1, with 7 positions matching TRBD1. With 6 bases clipped from V and 0 bases from J, the junction kept 8 bases outside the gene matches. This CDR3 region has 16 residues. Per germline, CDR1 SGHTA and CDR2 FQGTGA. Here the CDR3 DNA reads TGTGCCAGCAGTGCCATCGACAGGGCCTCCTACAATGAGCAGTTCTTC. Its protein is CASSAIDRASYNEQFF.

V gene TRBV28 combines with J gene TRBJ1-5; 8 positions agree with TRBD1. In germline, CDR1 is MDHEN, CDR2 SYDVKM. The CDR3 loop spans 14 amino acids. V lost 4 bases, J lost 7 bases, and 6 bases stayed unmatched. The CDR3 DNA reads TGTGCCAGCAGTTCCCAGGGGGCTGGCCAGCCCCAGCATTTT. Translation gives CASSSQGAGQPQHF.

CDR3 amino acids: CAWADTYSNQPQHF. The CDR3 DNA follows: TGTGCCTGGGCCGACACCTATAGCAATCAGCCCCAGCATTTT. The chain links TRBV30 to TRBJ1-5, with unresolved D. The CDR3 is made up of 14 amino acids. Trimming left V 5 bases short and J 0 bases short, with 11 bases between. Germline-derived CDR1 and CDR2 are GTSNPN and SVGIG (reference sequence).

The chain employs TRBV18 and TRBJ1-1, with D perhaps matching TRBD1 (5 bases). The CDR3 contains 16 residues. Trimming stripped 0 bases from V and 0 bases from J, with 11 bases between. Germline V gives CDR1 KGHSH, CDR2 LQKENI. DNA for the CDR3: TGTGCCAGCTCACCACCGCCAACGGGGGTGAACACTGAAGCTTTCTTT. Translation: CASSPPPTGVNTEAFF.

The V call is TRBV9, the J call TRBJ2-1; 11 bases fit TRBD2. Unmatched junction bases numbered 9, after V lost 4 bases and J lost 6 bases. CDR3 length equals 16 residues. In germline, CDR1 is SGDLS, CDR2 YYNGEE. In nucleotides, the CDR3 is TGTGCCAGCAGCTCCGACGGGACTAGCGGAACCAATGAGCAGTTCTTC. Amino acid sequence: CASSSDGTSGTNEQFF.

This CDR3 is CASSEIPGQSQTGELFF. The CDR3 DNA follows: TGCGCCAGCAGCGAAATCCCGGGACAGAGTCAAACCGGGGAGCTGTTTTTT. V is TRBV5-1 and J is TRBJ2-2; 7 nucleotides line up with TRBD1. The CDR3 loop spans 17 amino acids. Germline V gives CDR1 SGHRS, CDR2 YFSETQ. Losses at the gene ends were 4 bases for V and 5 bases for J; bases not matched to a gene: 14.

The chain has TRBV2 and TRBJ2-4, with D perhaps TRBD2 (5 bases). Germline V lookup: CDR1 SNHLY, CDR2 FYNNEI. Trimming took off 3 bases at V and 0 bases at J, with 15 bases between the two ends. There are 17 residues in the CDR3. The chain's CDR3 is CASSERDDLLAKNIQYF. CDR3 sequence (DNA): TGTGCCAGCAGTGAGAGGGATGACCTACTAGCCAAAAACATTCAGTACTTC.

The chain uses TRBV9 and TRBJ1-2, with 8 bases aligning to TRBD1. From germline, CDR1 is SGDLS and CDR2 YYNGEE. The CDR3 is made up of 14 amino acids. V was clipped by 0 bases and J by 4 bases; unmatched bases: 2. CDR3 region: CASSVDDRGYGYTF. DNA of the CDR3: TGTGCCAGCAGCGTAGATGACAGGGGCTATGGCTACACCTTC.

The genes are TRBV10-3 and TRBJ1-5, with 7 positions matching TRBD1. V shed 0 bases, J shed 2 bases, and the junction held 7 bases outside the gene matches. Germline V CDR1 and CDR2: ENHRY, SYGVKD. This CDR3 comprises 17 residues. CDR3 sequence reads: CAISESGDSPRNQPQHF. CDR3 nucleotide sequence: TGTGCCATCAGTGAGTCGGGGGACAGCCCACGCAATCAGCCCCAGCATTTT.

The sample holds one count of this clone. The gene calls are TRBV5-1 and TRBJ2-3, with D perhaps TRBD2 (6 bases). V lost 0 bases and J 5 bases, leaving 13 bases between the germline ends. Germline CDR1 is SGHRS and CDR2 is YFSETQ. The length of the CDR3 is 15 residues. Written as DNA, the CDR3 is TGCGCCAGCAGCTTGGCCATGTACGGGGGAGATACGCAGTATTTT. Its translation: CASSLAMYGGDTQYF.

V usage is TRBV27 and J usage is TRBJ1-6; possibly TRBD1 for D (6 bases). The CDR3 contains 13 residues. V lost 5 bases and J 13 bases, leaving 15 bases between the germline ends. Germline assignment: CDR1 MNHEY and CDR2 SMNVEV (reference sequence). The CDR3: CASSSRGNFPLHF. Here the CDR3 DNA reads TGTGCCAGCAGTAGCAGGGGAAACTTCCCCCTCCACTTT.

The chain couples TRBV10-3 to TRBJ1-2; D is ambiguous. The V end lost 3 bases, the J end lost 4 bases, and 15 bases lay between the germline ends. From germline, CDR1 is ENHRY and CDR2 SYGVKD. The CDR3 sequence is 15 residues long. CDR3 sequence (DNA): TGTGCCATCAGTGATTTATCCCGTGGGAGCTATGGCTACACCTTC. It codes for CAISDLSRGSYGYTF.

This clone was seen a single time. CDR3 loop: CASRNAGSFGEQYF. DNA of the CDR3: TGTGCCAGCAGAAACGCAGGGTCCTTCGGGGAGCAGTACTTC. The chain uses TRBV7-2 and TRBJ2-7, with D perhaps TRBD1 (5 bases). Trimming pared 6 bases from V and 7 bases from J, leaving 19 bases between. This CDR3 has 14 residues. Per germline, CDR1 SGHTA and CDR2 FQGNSA.